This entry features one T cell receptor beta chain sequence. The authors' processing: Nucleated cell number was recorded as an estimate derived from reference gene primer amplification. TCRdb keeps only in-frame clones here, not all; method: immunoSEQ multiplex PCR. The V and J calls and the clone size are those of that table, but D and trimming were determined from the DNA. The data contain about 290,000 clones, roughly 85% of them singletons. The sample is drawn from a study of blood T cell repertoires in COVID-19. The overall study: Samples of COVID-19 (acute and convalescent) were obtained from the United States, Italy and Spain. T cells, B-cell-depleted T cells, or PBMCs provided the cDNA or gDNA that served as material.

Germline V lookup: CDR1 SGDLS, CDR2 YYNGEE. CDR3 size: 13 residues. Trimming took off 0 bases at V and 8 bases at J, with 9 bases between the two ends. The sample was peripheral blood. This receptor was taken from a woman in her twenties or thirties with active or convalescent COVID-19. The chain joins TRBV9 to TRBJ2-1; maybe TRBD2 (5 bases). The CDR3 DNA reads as TGTGCCAGCAGCGTAGGAGGGTTCGATGAGCAGTTCTTC. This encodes CASSVGGFDEQFF.